This TCR beta chain emerged from a study of CD8 T cells in ankylosing spondylitis. TCRdb reanalysed the 5' RACE reads using MiXCR and keeps one entry per CDR3 protein. The sample holds some 37,000 distinct CDR3 sequences; about 17% are singletons and the top ten take approximately 43%. This CDR3 is 13 amino acids long. V lost 3 bases and J lost 4; bases outside the gene matches: 6. Germline values: CDR1 DFQATT, CDR2 SNEGSKA (reference sequence). V is TRBV20-1 and J is TRBJ2-7; 7 bases are shared with TRBD2. Sample: blood. The source of this sequence is a male donor with ankylosing spondylitis or in good health (not recorded which). The CDR3 protein is CSARGASGYEQYF. In DNA form, the CDR3 reads TGCAGTGCTAGGGGCGCTAGCGGATACGAGCAGTACTTC.